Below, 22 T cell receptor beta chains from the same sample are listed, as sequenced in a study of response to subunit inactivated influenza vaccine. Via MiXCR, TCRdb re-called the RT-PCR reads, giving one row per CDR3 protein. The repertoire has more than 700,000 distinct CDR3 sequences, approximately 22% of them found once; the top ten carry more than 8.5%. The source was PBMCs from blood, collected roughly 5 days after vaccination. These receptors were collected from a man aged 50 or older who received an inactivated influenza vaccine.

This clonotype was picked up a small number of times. CDR3 region: CASSFSGWNEQFF. The CDR3 DNA reads as TGCGCCAGCAGCTTTTCAGGGTGGAATGAGCAGTTCTTC. This sequence joins TRBV5-1 and TRBJ2-1, with a tentative D call TRBD1 (5 bases). Trimming left V 2 bases short and J 7 bases short, with 10 bases between. Germline lookup yields CDR1 SGHRS and CDR2 YFSETQ. This CDR3 comprises 13 residues. Variable domain in full (rest from reference TRBV5-1 and TRBJ2-1): KAGVTQTPRYLIKTRGQQVTLSCSPISGHRSVSWYQQTPGQGLQFLFEYFSETQRNKGNFPGRFSGRQFSNSRSEMNVSTLELGDSALYLCASSFSGWNEQFFGPGTRLTVL.

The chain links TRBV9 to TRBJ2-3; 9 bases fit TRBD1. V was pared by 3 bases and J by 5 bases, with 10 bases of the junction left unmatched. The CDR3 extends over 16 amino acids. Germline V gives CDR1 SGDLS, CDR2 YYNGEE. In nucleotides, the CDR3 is TGTGCCAGCAGCGCCGCCGGGACAGGGCGTAAAGATACGCAGTATTTT. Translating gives CASSAAGTGRKDTQYF.

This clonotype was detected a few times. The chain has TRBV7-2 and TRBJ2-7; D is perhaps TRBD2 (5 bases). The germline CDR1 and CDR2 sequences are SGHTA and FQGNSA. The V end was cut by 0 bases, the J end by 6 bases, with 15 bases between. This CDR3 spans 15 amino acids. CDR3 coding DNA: TGTGCCAGCAGCTTAGCAGCATCCGCCCGGGGCGAGCAGTACTTC. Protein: CASSLAASARGEQYF.

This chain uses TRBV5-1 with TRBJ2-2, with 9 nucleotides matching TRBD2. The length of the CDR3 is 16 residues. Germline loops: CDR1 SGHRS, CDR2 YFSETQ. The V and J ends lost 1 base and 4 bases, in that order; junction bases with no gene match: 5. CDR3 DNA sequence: TGCGCCAGCAGCTTGTCGCGACTAGCGGTCACCGGGGAGCTGTTTTTT. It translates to CASSLSRLAVTGELFF.

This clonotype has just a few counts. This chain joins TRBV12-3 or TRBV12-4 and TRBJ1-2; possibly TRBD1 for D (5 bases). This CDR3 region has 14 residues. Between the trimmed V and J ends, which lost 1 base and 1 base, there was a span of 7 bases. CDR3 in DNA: TGTGCCAGCAGTTTAGGACAGTTTAACTATGGCTACACCTTC. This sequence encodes CASSLGQFNYGYTF.

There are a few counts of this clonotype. The CDR3 reads CASSSPRRDRGLYEQYF. The CDR3 nucleotides read TGTGCCAGCAGCAGTCCCCGCCGAGACAGGGGGCTATACGAGCAGTACTTC. The chain uses TRBV21-1 and TRBJ2-7; TRBD1, the table's D call, lacks a check against the DNA. TRBV21-1 is a pseudogene locus. The CDR3 sequence is 17 residues long.

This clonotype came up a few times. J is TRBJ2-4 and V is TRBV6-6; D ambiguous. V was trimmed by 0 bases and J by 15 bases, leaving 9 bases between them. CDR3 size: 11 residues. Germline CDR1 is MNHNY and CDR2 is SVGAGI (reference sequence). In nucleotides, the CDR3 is TGTGCCAGCAGTTACTCTGGCCCCCCGTACTTC. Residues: CASSYSGPPYF.

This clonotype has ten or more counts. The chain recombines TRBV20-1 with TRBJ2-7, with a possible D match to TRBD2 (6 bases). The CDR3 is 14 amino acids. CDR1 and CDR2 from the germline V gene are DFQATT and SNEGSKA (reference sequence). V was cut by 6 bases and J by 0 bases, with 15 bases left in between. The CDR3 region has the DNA TGCAGTGCCAAAGCGGGTCCCAGCTCCTACGAGCAGTACTTC. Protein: CSAKAGPSSYEQYF.

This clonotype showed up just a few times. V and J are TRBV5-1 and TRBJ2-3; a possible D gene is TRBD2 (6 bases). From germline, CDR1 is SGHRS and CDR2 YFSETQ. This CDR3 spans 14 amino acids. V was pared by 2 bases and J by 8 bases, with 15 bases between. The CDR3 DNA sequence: TGCGCCAGCAGCTTACAACAGTACGGGGGTACGCAGTATTTT. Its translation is CASSLQQYGGTQYF.

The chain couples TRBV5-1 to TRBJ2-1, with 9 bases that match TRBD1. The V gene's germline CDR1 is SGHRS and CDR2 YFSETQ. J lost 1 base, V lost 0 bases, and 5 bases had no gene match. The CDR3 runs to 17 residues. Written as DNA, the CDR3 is TGCGCCAGCAGCTTGGGGGGGACAGGGCTGTCCTACAATGAGCAGTTCTTC. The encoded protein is CASSLGGTGLSYNEQFF.

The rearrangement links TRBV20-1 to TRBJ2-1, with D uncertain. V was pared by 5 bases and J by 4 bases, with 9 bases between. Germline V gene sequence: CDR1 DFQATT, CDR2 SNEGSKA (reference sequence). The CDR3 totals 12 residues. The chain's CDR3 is CSAPTVYNEQFF. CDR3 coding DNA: TGCAGTGCTCCTACTGTATACAATGAGCAGTTCTTC.

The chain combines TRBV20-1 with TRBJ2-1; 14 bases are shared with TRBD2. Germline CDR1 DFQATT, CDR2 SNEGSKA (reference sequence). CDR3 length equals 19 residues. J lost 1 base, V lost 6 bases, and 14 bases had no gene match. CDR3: CSAEMLGLAGGGSYNEQFF. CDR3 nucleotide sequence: TGCAGTGCAGAAATGTTAGGACTAGCGGGAGGTGGGTCCTACAATGAGCAGTTCTTC.

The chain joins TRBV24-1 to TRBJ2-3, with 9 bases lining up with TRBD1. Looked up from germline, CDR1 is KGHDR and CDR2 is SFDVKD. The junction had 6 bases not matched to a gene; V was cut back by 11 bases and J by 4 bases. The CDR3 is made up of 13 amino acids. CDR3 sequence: CARDREGADTQYF. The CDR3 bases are TGTGCCAGGGACAGGGAGGGCGCAGATACGCAGTATTTT.

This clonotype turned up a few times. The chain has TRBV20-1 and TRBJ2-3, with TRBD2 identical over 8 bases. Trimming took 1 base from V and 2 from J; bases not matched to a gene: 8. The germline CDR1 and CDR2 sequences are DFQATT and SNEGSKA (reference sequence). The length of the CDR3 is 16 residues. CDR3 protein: CSARGARGGLTDTQYF. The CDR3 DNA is TGCAGTGCTAGAGGGGCCCGGGGGGGCCTCACAGATACGCAGTATTTT.

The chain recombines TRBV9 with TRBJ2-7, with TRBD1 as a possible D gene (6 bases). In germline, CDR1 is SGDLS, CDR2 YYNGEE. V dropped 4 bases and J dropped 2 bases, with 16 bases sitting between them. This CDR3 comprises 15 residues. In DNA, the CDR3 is TGTGCCAGCAGCCCCGACCGGGACACCACCTACGAGCAGTACTTC. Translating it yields CASSPDRDTTYEQYF. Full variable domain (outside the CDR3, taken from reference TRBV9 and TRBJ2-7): DSGVTQTPKHLITATGQRVTLRCSPRSGDLSVYWYQQSLDQGLQFLIQYYNGEERAKGNILERFSAQQFPDLHSELNLSSLELGDSALYFCASSPDRDTTYEQYFGPGTRLTVT.

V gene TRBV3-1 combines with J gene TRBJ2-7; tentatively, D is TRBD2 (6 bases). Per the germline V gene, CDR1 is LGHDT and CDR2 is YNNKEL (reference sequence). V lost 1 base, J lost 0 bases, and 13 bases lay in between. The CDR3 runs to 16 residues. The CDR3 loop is CASSQGGTYSSYEQYF. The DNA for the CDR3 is TGTGCCAGCAGCCAAGGAGGGACTTATAGCTCCTACGAGCAGTACTTC.

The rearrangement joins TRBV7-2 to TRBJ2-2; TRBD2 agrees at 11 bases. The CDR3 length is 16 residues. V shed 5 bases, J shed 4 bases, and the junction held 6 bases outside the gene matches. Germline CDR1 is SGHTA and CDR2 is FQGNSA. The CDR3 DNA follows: TGTGCCAGCAGCCTTACTAGCGGGGGAGGCACCGGGGAGCTGTTTTTT. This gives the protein CASSLTSGGGTGELFF.

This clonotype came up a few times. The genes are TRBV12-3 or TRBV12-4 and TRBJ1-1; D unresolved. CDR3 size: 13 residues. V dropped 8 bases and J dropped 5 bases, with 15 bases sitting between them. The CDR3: CASAWYGETEAFF. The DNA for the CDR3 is TGTGCCAGCGCATGGTATGGAGAGACTGAAGCTTTCTTT.

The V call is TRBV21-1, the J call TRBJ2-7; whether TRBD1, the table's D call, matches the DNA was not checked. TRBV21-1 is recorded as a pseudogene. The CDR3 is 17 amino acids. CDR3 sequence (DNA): TGTGCCAGCAGCAACTCAGGACAGGACCGATTTCCCTACGAGCAGTACTTC. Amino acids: CASSNSGQDRFPYEQYF.

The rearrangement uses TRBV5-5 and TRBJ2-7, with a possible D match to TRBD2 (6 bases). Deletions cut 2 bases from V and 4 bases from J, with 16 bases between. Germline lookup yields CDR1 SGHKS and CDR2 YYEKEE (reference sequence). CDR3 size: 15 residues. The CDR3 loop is CASSFLATRGYEQYF. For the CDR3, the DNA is TGTGCCAGCAGCTTTCTAGCGACACGAGGGTACGAGCAGTACTTC.

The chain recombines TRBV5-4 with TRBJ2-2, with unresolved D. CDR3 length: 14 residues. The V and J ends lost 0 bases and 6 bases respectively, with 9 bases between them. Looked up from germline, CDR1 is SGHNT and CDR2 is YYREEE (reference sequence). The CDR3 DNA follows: TGTGCCAGCAGCTTGGACCTTGGGTCCGGGGAGCTGTTTTTT. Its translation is CASSLDLGSGELFF.

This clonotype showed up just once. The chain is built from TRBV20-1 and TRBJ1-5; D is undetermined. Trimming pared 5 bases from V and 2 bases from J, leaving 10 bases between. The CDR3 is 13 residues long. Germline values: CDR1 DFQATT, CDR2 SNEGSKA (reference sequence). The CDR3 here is CSAQMAGNQPQHF. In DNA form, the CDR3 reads TGCAGTGCTCAGATGGCGGGCAATCAGCCCCAGCATTTT.